These 30 T cell receptor beta chains originate from one sample sequenced in a study of T cell responses to AZD1222 COVID-19 vaccine. The method was immunoSEQ multiplex PCR; TCRdb's version includes in-frame clones alone and lacks a portion of them. Of over 130,000 clones listed, 80% to 90% were seen once; the top ten hold approximately 3.4%. The material was peripheral blood, obtained on day 0 of AZD1222 vaccination. These receptors all stem from an adult in good health.

The genes are TRBV7-8 and TRBJ1-5, with 9 nucleotides matching TRBD1. CDR3 length equals 17 residues. The germline CDR1 and CDR2 sequences are SGHVS and FQNEAQ. Trimming removed 5 bases from V and 1 base from J; junction bases left unmatched: 9. The CDR3 reads CASSLTSGTGSNQPQHF. Written as DNA, the CDR3 is TGTGCCAGCAGCCTCACCTCCGGGACAGGGAGCAATCAGCCCCAGCATTTT.

J is TRBJ1-5 and V is TRBV5-5, with D hard to call. Looked up from germline, CDR1 is SGHKS and CDR2 is YYEKEE (reference sequence). The V gene lost 5 bases and the J gene lost 7 bases, with 16 bases spanning the gap. CDR3 size: 14 residues. This chain's CDR3 is CASSRRIARQPQHF. CDR3 nucleotide sequence: TGTGCCAGCAGTCGGAGGATCGCGAGGCAGCCCCAGCATTTT.

The chain has TRBV19 and TRBJ1-2; D is ambiguous. The V end lost 2 bases, the J end lost 2 bases, and 15 bases lay between the germline ends. This CDR3 spans 16 amino acids. Germline CDR1 reads LNHDA; CDR2 reads SQIVND (reference sequence). The CDR3, as DNA: TGTGCCAGTAGTATACGCAACTTTGCGGGGAACTATGGCTACACCTTC. Translation: CASSIRNFAGNYGYTF.

The V gene is TRBV6-1, the J gene TRBJ1-2; D unresolved. The V gene lost 2 bases and the J gene lost 3 bases, with 16 bases spanning the gap. In germline, CDR1 is MNHNS, CDR2 SASEGT. This CDR3 region has 16 residues. This CDR3 is CASSEKVMAADYGYTF. Written as DNA, the CDR3 is TGTGCCAGCAGTGAAAAGGTAATGGCGGCAGACTATGGCTACACCTTC.

The chain has TRBV5-1 and TRBJ2-1, with 9 nucleotides matching TRBD2. The CDR3 contains 16 residues. After removal of 1 base from V and 7 bases from J, the junction contained 9 bases not matched to a gene. Germline CDR1 and CDR2: SGHRS and YFSETQ. CDR3 DNA: TGCGCCAGCAGCTTGCGGGCTAGCGGGGTTCTGAATGAGCAGTTCTTC. Encoded protein: CASSLRASGVLNEQFF. Using reference TRBV5-1 and TRBJ2-1 for the parts outside the CDR3, the full variable domain is KAGVTQTPRYLIKTRGQQVTLSCSPISGHRSVSWYQQTPGQGLQFLFEYFSETQRNKGNFPGRFSGRQFSNSRSEMNVSTLELGDSALYLCASSLRASGVLNEQFFGPGTRLTVL.

This chain uses TRBV7-8 with TRBJ1-1; D gene ambiguous. This CDR3 region has 14 residues. CDR1 and CDR2 from the germline V gene are SGHVS and FQNEAQ. The ends were cut back, 4 bases at V and 1 base at J, with 10 bases in the middle. CDR3 sequence (DNA): TGTGCCAGCAGCTCCAGCCCTCAGAACACTGAAGCTTTCTTT. The encoded protein is CASSSSPQNTEAFF.

This sequence joins TRBV12-3 or TRBV12-4 and TRBJ2-2; D might be TRBD2 (6 bases). Trimming cost V 7 bases and J 13 bases, with 13 bases left between them. This CDR3 spans 11 amino acids. The CDR3 nucleotides are TGTGCCAGCACCACCCTCGGGAGGCTGTTTTTT. Its translation is CASTTLGRLFF.

The chain uses TRBV6-1 and TRBJ1-1; D might be TRBD1 (5 bases). Trimming took 0 bases from V and 7 from J, leaving 15 bases between them. The CDR3 is 15 amino acids. Germline-derived CDR1 and CDR2 are MNHNS and SASEGT. CDR3 coding DNA: TGTGCCAGCAGTGAAGCGGAAGGGGCACGTGATGAAGCTTTCTTT. Its protein product is CASSEAEGARDEAFF.

This clone appeared once. V usage is TRBV7-2 and J usage is TRBJ2-1; maybe TRBD2 (5 bases). Germline lookup yields CDR1 SGHTA and CDR2 FQGNSA. V was trimmed by 1 base and J by 5 bases, leaving 6 bases between them. The CDR3 covers 13 residues. In DNA form, the CDR3 reads TGTGCCAGCAGCTTAGTTAGCGACAATGAGCAGTTCTTC. Its translation: CASSLVSDNEQFF.

The V call is TRBV5-1, the J call TRBJ2-2; D might be TRBD1 or TRBD2, each matching 5 bases. Germline-derived CDR1 and CDR2 are SGHRS and YFSETQ. V dropped 2 bases and J dropped 7 bases, with 18 bases sitting between them. The CDR3 contains 16 residues. This CDR3 reads CASSFASNTGGGELFF. The CDR3 DNA reads as TGCGCCAGCAGCTTCGCTAGTAACACTGGGGGCGGGGAGCTGTTTTTT. Combining the CDR3 with reference TRBV5-1 and TRBJ2-2 gives the whole variable domain KAGVTQTPRYLIKTRGQQVTLSCSPISGHRSVSWYQQTPGQGLQFLFEYFSETQRNKGNFPGRFSGRQFSNSRSEMNVSTLELGDSALYLCASSFASNTGGGELFFGEGSRLTVL.

V usage is TRBV30 and J usage is TRBJ2-7; no reliable D call. The V gene lost 2 bases and the J gene lost 4 bases, with 9 bases spanning the gap. The CDR3 runs 12 residues. Germline CDR1 and CDR2: GTSNPN and SVGIG (reference sequence). The CDR3 here is CAWSFTEYEQYF. CDR3 DNA sequence: TGTGCCTGGAGTTTTACGGAGTACGAGCAGTACTTC.

The CDR3 here is CASQTGADQPQHF. CDR3 nucleotide sequence: TGTGCCAGCCAGACAGGGGCGGATCAGCCCCAGCATTTT. The rearrangement uses TRBV6-5 and TRBJ1-5; 8 positions agree with TRBD1. This CDR3 contains 13 residues. The germline V gene has CDR1 MNHEY and CDR2 SVGAGI. Trimming at V came to 8 bases and at J to 5 bases, leaving 5 bases not matched to a gene.

The chain recombines TRBV15 with TRBJ2-3, with 9 bases lining up with TRBD2. The V gene end was trimmed by 5 bases and the J gene end by 3 bases; junction bases not matched to a gene: 6. CDR1 LNHNV and CDR2 YYDKDF come from the germline V gene (reference sequence). The CDR3 spans 15 residues. The CDR3 sequence is CATSARSGRTDTQYF. CDR3 nucleotides: TGTGCCACCAGCGCCCGTAGCGGGAGAACAGATACGCAGTATTTT.

This clone was found once. V and J are TRBV7-6 and TRBJ2-1; D gene ambiguous. With 5 bases removed from V and 4 bases from J, the gap between germline ends came to 15 bases. The CDR3 runs 15 residues. Per germline, CDR1 SGHVS and CDR2 FNYEAQ. CDR3 sequence (DNA): TGTGCCAGCAGCCGACTCGTTGGGGATTACAATGAGCAGTTCTTC. Protein product: CASSRLVGDYNEQFF.

This clone is a singleton in its sample. The V and J genes are TRBV5-1 and TRBJ1-3, with D hard to call. Trimming left V 4 bases short and J 4 bases short, with 9 bases between. The CDR3 contains 13 residues. Germline CDR1 is SGHRS and CDR2 is YFSETQ. CDR3: CASSSSGGNTIYF. CDR3 bases: TGCGCCAGCAGCAGCTCAGGAGGAAACACCATATATTTT.

This sequence joins TRBV29-1 and TRBJ1-2; the D gene is possibly TRBD1 (5 bases). There are 15 residues in the CDR3. Germline CDR1 and CDR2: SQVTM and ANQGSEA. The germline V and J ends were trimmed by 3 bases and 0 bases, with 14 bases remaining between them. The CDR3 loop is CSVDLTGTANYGYTF. As DNA, the CDR3 is TGCAGCGTTGATCTCACAGGAACTGCTAACTATGGCTACACCTTC.

The chain combines TRBV12-3 or TRBV12-4 with TRBJ1-5; TRBD1 might be the D (6 bases). V was clipped by 6 bases and J by 6 bases, with 12 bases between them. The CDR3 runs 13 residues. Here the CDR3 reads CASRVQGGQPQHF. The CDR3 nucleotides read TGTGCCAGCAGGGTACAGGGAGGTCAGCCCCAGCATTTT.

The rearrangement joins TRBV28 to TRBJ2-1, with TRBD1 matching over 8 bases. The CDR3 has 15 residues. V shed 3 bases, J shed 8 bases, and the junction held 9 bases outside the gene matches. Germline lookup yields CDR1 MDHEN and CDR2 SYDVKM. DNA for the CDR3: TGTGCCAGCAGTTTCACCGGGACAGGCCTGGATGAGCAGTTCTTC. Amino acids: CASSFTGTGLDEQFF. Full variable domain (remainder filled in from reference TRBV28 and TRBJ2-1): DVKVTQSSRYLVKRTGEKVFLECVQDMDHENMFWYRQDPGLGLRLIYFSYDVKMKEKGDIPEGYSVSREKKERFSLILESASTNQTSMYLCASSFTGTGLDEQFFGPGTRLTVL.

In DNA form, the CDR3 reads TGTGCCAGCAGCTTGTGGGGAGGAGGGGACGGTCAGCCCCAGCATTTT. It is translated as CASSLWGGGDGQPQHF. The rearrangement joins TRBV5-5 to TRBJ1-5, with D possibly TRBD1 on 5 matching bases. CDR1 and CDR2 from the germline V gene are SGHKS and YYEKEE (reference sequence). This CDR3 has 16 residues. The V and J ends lost 1 base and 6 bases respectively, with 17 bases between them.

The chain couples TRBV18 to TRBJ2-7; 7 positions match TRBD1. The V and J ends lost 3 bases and 1 base, in that order; junction bases with no gene match: 6. There are 15 residues in the CDR3. Per the germline V gene, CDR1 is KGHSH and CDR2 is LQKENI. CDR3 sequence: CASSPRQGRSYEQYF. CDR3 nucleotide sequence: TGTGCCAGCTCACCCAGACAGGGAAGGTCCTACGAGCAGTACTTC.

V is TRBV18 and J is TRBJ2-5; TRBD1 agrees at 9 bases. J was trimmed by 4 bases and V by 5 bases; bases with no gene match: 5. The CDR3 is 14 amino acids. Germline lookup yields CDR1 KGHSH and CDR2 LQKENI. CDR3 nucleotide sequence: TGTGCCAGCTCATGGACAGGGGCCGGAGAGACCCAGTACTTC. This translates into CASSWTGAGETQYF.

This rearrangement joins TRBV6-2 or TRBV6-3 to TRBJ2-5, with TRBD2 matching over 7 bases. Trimming took 2 bases from V and 2 from J; bases not matched to a gene: 8. There are 16 residues in the CDR3. Germline assignment: CDR1 MNHEY and CDR2 SVGEGT. CDR3 residues: CASSYIREAIQETQYF. In nucleotides, the CDR3 is TGTGCCAGCAGTTACATACGGGAGGCCATTCAAGAGACCCAGTACTTC.

This clone was seen only once. The chain combines TRBV29-1 with TRBJ2-7, with TRBD1 identical over 7 bases. After removal of 4 bases from V and 6 bases from J, the junction contained 9 bases not matched to a gene. This CDR3 has 13 residues. Looked up from germline, CDR1 is SQVTM and CDR2 is ANQGSEA. The CDR3 spells CSVVDGQVREQYF. The CDR3, as DNA: TGCAGCGTTGTGGACGGACAGGTGCGCGAGCAGTACTTC.

This sequence joins TRBV5-1 and TRBJ1-2, with no clear D. Deletions cut 0 bases from V and 0 bases from J, with 6 bases between. CDR1 and CDR2 (germline): SGHRS, YFSETQ. The CDR3 loop spans 14 amino acids. CDR3 in DNA: TGCGCCAGCAGCTTGGACAAGGCTAACTATGGCTACACCTTC. Its translation is CASSLDKANYGYTF.

The CDR3 coding sequence is TGTGCCAGCAGCGTAAATAGAGGGGCCGATGAAAAACTGTTTTTT. Encoded protein: CASSVNRGADEKLFF. The chain links TRBV9 to TRBJ1-4, with D tentatively TRBD1 (5 bases). Between the trimmed V and J ends, which lost 1 base and 6 bases, there was a span of 13 bases. This CDR3 is 15 amino acids long. Per germline, CDR1 SGDLS and CDR2 YYNGEE.

The J gene is TRBJ2-7, the V gene TRBV9; the match to TRBD2 covers 14 bases. The CDR3 is 16 amino acids. Trimming at V came to 4 bases and at J to 7 bases, leaving 10 bases not matched to a gene. CDR1 is SGDLS, CDR2 YYNGEE, per germline. CDR3 loop: CASSRGGLAGVREQYF. CDR3 sequence (DNA): TGTGCCAGCAGCAGAGGGGGACTAGCGGGAGTTAGGGAGCAGTACTTC.

The rearrangement uses TRBV6-5 and TRBJ1-1, with D maybe TRBD1 (5 bases). Germline V gene sequence: CDR1 MNHEY, CDR2 SVGAGI. The CDR3 is 11 residues long. V was trimmed by 10 bases and J by 3 bases, leaving 9 bases between them. CDR3 DNA sequence: TGTGCCACCCGGGGGGACACTGAAGCTTTCTTT. Encoded protein: CATRGDTEAFF.

The chain carries TRBV11-3 and TRBJ2-3; D possibly uses TRBD1 or TRBD2 (5 bases each). V lost 3 bases to trimming and J lost 0 bases, with 10 bases between them. Germline V gives CDR1 SGHNT, CDR2 YENEEA. The CDR3 is made up of 15 amino acids. Here the CDR3 reads CASSLGTSSTDTQYF. In DNA, the CDR3 is TGTGCCAGCAGCTTGGGGACCTCTAGCACAGATACGCAGTATTTT.

This sequence joins TRBV6-5 and TRBJ1-1, with D maybe TRBD1 (5 bases). The CDR3 loop spans 13 amino acids. The germline V gene has CDR1 MNHEY and CDR2 SVGAGI. Trimming removed 7 bases from V and 1 base from J, with 10 bases in between. The chain's CDR3 is CASTQVPNTEAFF. The CDR3 DNA follows: TGTGCCAGCACACAGGTCCCGAACACTGAAGCTTTCTTT.

This clone was counted only a few times. V usage is TRBV29-1 and J usage is TRBJ1-1; 12 bases line up with TRBD1. The CDR3 runs 14 residues. V lost 6 bases to trimming and J lost 11 bases; unmatched junction nucleotides: 13. Germline V gene lookup returns CDR1 SQVTM and CDR2 ANQGSEA. The CDR3 DNA is TGCAGCGTCGGACCGGGACAGGGGGCTAAGTCGGCTTTCTTT. This gives the protein CSVGPGQGAKSAFF. The full variable domain, rest sourced from reference TRBV29-1 and TRBJ1-1, is SAVISQKPSRDICQRGTSLTIQCQVDSQVTMMFWYRQQPGQSLTLIATANQGSEATYESGFVIDKFPISRPNLTFSTLTVSNMSPEDSSIYLCSVGPGQGAKSAFFGQGTRLTVV.